The entry below gives a single TCR beta chain sequence along with its context. No antigen is known for it. Libraries were prepared by immunoSEQ multiplex PCR; TCRdb keeps only in-frame clonotypes and omits some of them. Here the sample spans 65,000 to 95,000 clones, around nine tenths being singletons. The data stem from a study of OX40 agonist ivuxolimab in advanced cancers. Broader study findings: The study found that CD8+ T cells averaged more expanded clones than CD4+. Expanded peripheral T cell antigen specificity was not determined. Clonal expansion was among the lowest in partial responders at 0.1-3.0 mg/kg, especially CD8+.

A history of autoimmune disease or systemic immunosuppression excluded patients. Germline CDR1 reads SGDLS; CDR2 reads YYNGEE. With V trimmed by 0 bases and J by 3 bases, 7 bases remained unmatched. The CDR3 spans 17 residues. This receptor was taken from an adult with an advanced solid tumor such as melanoma, head and neck, liver or kidney cancer. The rearrangement links TRBV9 to TRBJ2-1; 9 bases fit TRBD2. Sequencing used CD4+ or CD8+ T cells sorted from blood, obtained in a trial of the OX40 agonist ivuxolimab. CDR3 bases: TGTGCCAGCAGCGTAGTAGGGAGTAGCGGGAGCTACAATGAGCAGTTCTTC. Encoded protein: CASSVVGSSGSYNEQFF.